The TCR beta chain under discussion was sequenced for a study of CD8 T cells in ankylosing spondylitis. General study findings and limits: About eight highly homologous variants made up a TCR beta motif that seemed to typify ankylosing spondylitis blood.

This clonotype occurred a few times. No antigen is known for it. TCRdb called the 5' RACE reads again in MiXCR, with one record for every CDR3 protein. The sample records 670,000 or so distinct CDR3 sequences, over 15% being singletons. CDR1 is LGHNA, CDR2 YNFKEQ, per germline. The CDR3 is 13 residues long. The V end was cut by 0 bases, the J end by 4 bases, with 7 bases between. This clonotype was sampled from a male donor with ankylosing spondylitis. The chain has TRBV4-2 and TRBJ2-7; D gene ambiguous. The source material was blood, either unsorted or a sorted T cell fraction (not recorded which). The CDR3 DNA follows: TGTGCCAGCAGCCAAGAAGGTGAATACGAGCAGTACTTC. Its translation: CASSQEGEYEQYF.